Shown below are 11 T cell receptor beta chains from a single sample sequenced in a study of blood T cells in healthy people across ages. A second PCR, run for about 7 to 11 cycles, used a sample-barcoded 5' primer plus a J-beta primer mix. Each CDR3 protein gets one entry after TCRdb re-called the 5' RACE reads with MiXCR. Of 1.2 million to 1.5 million distinct CDR3 sequences in the sample, roughly 64% were seen once. What was sequenced was blood. The receptors derive from a man aged 18 to 29 in good health.

The chain employs TRBV15 and TRBJ1-5, with unresolved D. Trimming took off 1 base at V and 5 bases at J, with 15 bases between the two ends. CDR3 length equals 16 residues. Germline V CDR1 and CDR2: LNHNV, YYDKDF (reference sequence). Written as DNA, the CDR3 is TGTGCCACCAGCAGAGGCCCAGGCCTTTGGGATCAGCCCCAGCATTTT. Translating gives CATSRGPGLWDQPQHF.

This chain uses TRBV24-1 with TRBJ2-1; TRBD2 agrees at 11 bases. This CDR3 is 13 amino acids long. Per the germline V gene, CDR1 is KGHDR and CDR2 is SFDVKD. J lost 5 bases, V lost 12 bases, and 5 bases had no gene match. The CDR3 here is CAAGTSGNNEQFF. In DNA form, the CDR3 reads TGTGCCGCCGGGACTAGCGGAAACAATGAGCAGTTCTTC.

The rearrangement links TRBV4-1 to TRBJ2-7; TRBD1 matches at 10 bases. V was clipped by 4 bases and J by 5 bases; unmatched bases: 8. This CDR3 is built from 15 residues. Per the germline V gene, CDR1 is MGHRA and CDR2 is YSYEKL. CDR3 sequence: CASSRPTGGIDEQYF. CDR3 sequence (DNA): TGCGCCAGCAGCCGTCCGACAGGGGGCATCGACGAGCAGTACTTC.

The J gene is TRBJ1-5, the V gene TRBV16; D gene unclear. The V and J ends lost 4 bases and 0 bases respectively, with 13 bases between them. CDR3 length equals 16 residues. The germline CDR1 and CDR2 sequences are KGHSY and FQNENV. CDR3 nucleotide sequence: TGTGCCAGCAGCCGGAACAGCCCCAATAGCAATCAGCCCCAGCATTTT. This gives the protein CASSRNSPNSNQPQHF.

The chain joins TRBV4-2 to TRBJ2-3, with D unresolved. V was pared by 5 bases and J by 2 bases, with 8 bases between. The CDR3 covers 13 residues. CDR1 is LGHNA and CDR2 is YNFKEQ in the germline V gene. The chain's CDR3 is CASSYEITDTQYF. The CDR3 nucleotides read TGTGCCAGCAGCTATGAAATCACAGATACGCAGTATTTT.

The rearrangement joins TRBV6-4 to TRBJ1-6; the D is unclear. V was shortened by 0 bases and J by 7 bases, with 7 bases between the two germline ends. This CDR3 has 14 amino acids. The germline V gene has CDR1 MRHNA and CDR2 SNTAGT. CDR3 loop: CASSDSEGNSPLHF. The CDR3 nucleotides read TGTGCCAGCAGTGACTCGGAGGGAAATTCACCCCTCCACTTT.

This clonotype came up many times. The chain is built from TRBV6-5 and TRBJ2-5; 9 nucleotides align to TRBD1. V gave up 6 bases and J gave up 4 bases; unmatched junction bases: 6. CDR1 is MNHEY, CDR2 SVGAGI, per germline. This CDR3 region has 14 residues. Here the CDR3 DNA reads TGTGCCAGCAGAGAGGACAGGGGAAGAGAGACCCAGTACTTC. The encoded protein is CASREDRGRETQYF.

The chain is built from TRBV10-3 and TRBJ2-7, with 7 bases fitting TRBD1. The germline gives CDR1 ENHRY, CDR2 SYGVKD. The CDR3 totals 14 residues. V was pared by 6 bases and J by 0 bases, with 5 bases of the junction left unmatched. CDR3 DNA sequence: TGTGCCATCAGGGGGACAGAGAACTCCTACGAGCAGTACTTC. Translated, it gives CAIRGTENSYEQYF.

For this clonotype: One end of the junction fails to match germline, which may point to a read error. The chain recombines TRBV6-2 or TRBV6-3 with TRBJ2-1, with 12 bases identical to TRBD2. Germline values: CDR1 MNHEY, CDR2 SVGEGT. This CDR3 is built from 16 residues. CDR3 amino acids: CTSNSASGRARNEQFF. CDR3 DNA: TGTACCAGCAATTCAGCTAGCGGGAGGGCACGCAATGAGCAGTTCTTC.

This clonotype was seen a few times. The chain combines TRBV4-1 with TRBJ2-5; 12 nucleotides align to TRBD2. This CDR3 comprises 16 residues. Germline loops: CDR1 MGHRA, CDR2 YSYEKL. Trimming took 5 bases from V and 4 from J; bases not matched to a gene: 8. CDR3 in amino acids: CASSSRLAGALETQYF. The CDR3 DNA sequence: TGCGCCAGCAGCTCAAGACTAGCGGGGGCCCTAGAGACCCAGTACTTC.

J is TRBJ2-7 and V is TRBV6-2 or TRBV6-3, with D perhaps matching TRBD2 (6 bases). V gave up 7 bases and J gave up 2 bases, with 18 bases separating them. The germline CDR1 and CDR2 sequences are MNHEY and SVGEGT. The CDR3 loop spans 15 amino acids. Written as DNA, the CDR3 is TGTGCCAGCACCTCCGGGAGCAGGGTTGCCTACGAGCAGTACTTC. Its protein is CASTSGSRVAYEQYF.